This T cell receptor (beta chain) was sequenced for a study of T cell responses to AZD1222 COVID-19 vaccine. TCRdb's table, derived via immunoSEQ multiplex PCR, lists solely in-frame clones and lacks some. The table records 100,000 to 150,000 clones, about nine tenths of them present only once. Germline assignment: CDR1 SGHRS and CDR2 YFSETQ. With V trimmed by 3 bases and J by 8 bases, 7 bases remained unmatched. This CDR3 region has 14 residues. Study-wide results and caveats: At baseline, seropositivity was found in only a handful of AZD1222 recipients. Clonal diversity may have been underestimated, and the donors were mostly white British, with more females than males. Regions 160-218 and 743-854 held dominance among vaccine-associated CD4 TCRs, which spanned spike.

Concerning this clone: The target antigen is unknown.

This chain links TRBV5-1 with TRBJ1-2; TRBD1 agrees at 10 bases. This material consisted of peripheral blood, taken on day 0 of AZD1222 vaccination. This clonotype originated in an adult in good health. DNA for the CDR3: TGCGCCAGCAGCTCCACCGGACAGGGGGTGGGCTACACCTTC. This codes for CASSSTGQGVGYTF. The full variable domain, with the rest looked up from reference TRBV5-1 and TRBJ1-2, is KAGVTQTPRYLIKTRGQQVTLSCSPISGHRSVSWYQQTPGQGLQFLFEYFSETQRNKGNFPGRFSGRQFSNSRSEMNVSTLELGDSALYLCASSSTGQGVGYTFGSGTRLTVV.